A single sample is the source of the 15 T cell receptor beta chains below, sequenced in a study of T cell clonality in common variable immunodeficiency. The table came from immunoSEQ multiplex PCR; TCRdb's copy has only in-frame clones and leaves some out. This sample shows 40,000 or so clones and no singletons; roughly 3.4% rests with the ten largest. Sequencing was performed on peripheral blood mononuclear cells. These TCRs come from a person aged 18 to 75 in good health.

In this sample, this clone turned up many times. CDR3 DNA, as far as it was read: TGTGCCAGCAGCCTACGAGTAGCGGGATATGATGAG. This sequence encodes CASSLRVAGYDE. The CDR3 reads in full as CASSLRVAGYDEQFF. This rearrangement joins TRBV3-1 (or the pseudogene TRBV3-2) to TRBJ2-1; 8 bases match TRBD2. The observed sequence ends 3 residues before the CDR3 terminus, with the missing tail filled in from the germline J gene. V lost 4 bases to trimming and J lost 8 bases; unmatched junction nucleotides: 10. The CDR3 totals 15 residues. CDR1 LGHDT and CDR2 YNNKEL come from the germline V gene (reference sequence).

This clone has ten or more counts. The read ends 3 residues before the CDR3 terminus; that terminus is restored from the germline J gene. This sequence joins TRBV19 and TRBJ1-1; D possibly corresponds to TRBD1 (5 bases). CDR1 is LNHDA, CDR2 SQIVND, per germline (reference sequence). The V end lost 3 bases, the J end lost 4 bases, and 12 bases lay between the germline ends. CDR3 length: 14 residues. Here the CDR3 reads CASSMWSRGTEAFF. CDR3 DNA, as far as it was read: TGTGCCAGTAGTATGTGGAGTAGGGGCACTGAA.

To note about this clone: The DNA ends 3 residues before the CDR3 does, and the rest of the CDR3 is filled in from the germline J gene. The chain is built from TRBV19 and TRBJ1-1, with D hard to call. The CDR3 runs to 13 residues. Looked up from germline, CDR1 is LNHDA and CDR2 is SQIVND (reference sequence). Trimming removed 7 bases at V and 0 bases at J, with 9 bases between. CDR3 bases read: TGTGCCAGTATGCAAGGGTTGAACACTGAA. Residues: CASMQGLNTE. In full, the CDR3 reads CASMQGLNTEAFF.

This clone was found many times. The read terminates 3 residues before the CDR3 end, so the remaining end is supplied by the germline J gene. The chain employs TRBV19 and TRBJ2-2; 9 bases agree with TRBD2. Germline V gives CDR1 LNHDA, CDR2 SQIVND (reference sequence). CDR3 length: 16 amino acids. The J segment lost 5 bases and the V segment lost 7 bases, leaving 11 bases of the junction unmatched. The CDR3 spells CASIPSAGGHTGELFF. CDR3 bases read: TGTGCCAGTATCCCATCAGCGGGAGGCCATACCGGGGAG.

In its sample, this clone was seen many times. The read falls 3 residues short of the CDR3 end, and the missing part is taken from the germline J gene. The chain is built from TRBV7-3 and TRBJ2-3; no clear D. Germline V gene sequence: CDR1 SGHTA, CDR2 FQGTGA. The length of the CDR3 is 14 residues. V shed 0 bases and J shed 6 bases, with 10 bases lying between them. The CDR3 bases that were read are TGTGCCAGCAGCTTAACGATCGCGGCGGATACG. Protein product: CASSLTIAADT. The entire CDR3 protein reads CASSLTIAADTQYF.

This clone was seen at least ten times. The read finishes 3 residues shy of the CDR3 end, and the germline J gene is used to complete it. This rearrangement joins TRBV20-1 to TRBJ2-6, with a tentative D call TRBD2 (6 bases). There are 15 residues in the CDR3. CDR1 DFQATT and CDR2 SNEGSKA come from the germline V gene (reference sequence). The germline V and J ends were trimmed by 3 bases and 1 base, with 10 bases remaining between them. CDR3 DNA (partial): TGCAGTGCTAGCCGGGACTCTTCTGGGGCCAACGTC. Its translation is CSASRDSSGANV. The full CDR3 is CSASRDSSGANVLTF.

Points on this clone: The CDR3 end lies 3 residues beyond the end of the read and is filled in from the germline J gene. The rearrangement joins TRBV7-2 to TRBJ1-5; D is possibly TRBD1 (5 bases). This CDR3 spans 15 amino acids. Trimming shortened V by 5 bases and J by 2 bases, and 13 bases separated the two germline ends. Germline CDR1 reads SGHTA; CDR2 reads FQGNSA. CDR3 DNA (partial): TGTGCCAGCAGCGCCAGGGTGGTGGGCAATCAGCCC. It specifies CASSARVVGNQP. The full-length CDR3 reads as CASSARVVGNQPQHF.

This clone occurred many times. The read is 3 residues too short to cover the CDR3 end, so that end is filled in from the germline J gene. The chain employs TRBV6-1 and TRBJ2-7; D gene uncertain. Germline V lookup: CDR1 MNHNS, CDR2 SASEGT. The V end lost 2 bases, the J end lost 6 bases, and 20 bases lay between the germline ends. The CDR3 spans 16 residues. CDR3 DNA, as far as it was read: TGTGCCAGCAGTGAAATGGCGGCTACCCTCCTTGCCGAG. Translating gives CASSEMAATLLAE. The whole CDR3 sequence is CASSEMAATLLAEQYF.

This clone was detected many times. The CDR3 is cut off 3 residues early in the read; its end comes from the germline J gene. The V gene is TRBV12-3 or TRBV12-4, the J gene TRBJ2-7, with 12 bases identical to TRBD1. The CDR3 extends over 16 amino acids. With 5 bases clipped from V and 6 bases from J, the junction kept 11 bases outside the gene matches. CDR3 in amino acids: CASSLPGTGGPREQYF. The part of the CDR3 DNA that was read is TGTGCCAGCAGTCTACCCGGGACAGGGGGCCCACGCGAG.

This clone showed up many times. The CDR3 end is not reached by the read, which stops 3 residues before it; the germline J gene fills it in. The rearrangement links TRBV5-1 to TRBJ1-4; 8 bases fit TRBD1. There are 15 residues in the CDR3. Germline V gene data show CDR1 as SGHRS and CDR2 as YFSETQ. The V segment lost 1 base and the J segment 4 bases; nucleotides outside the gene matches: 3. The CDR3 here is CASSLLDRVNEKLFF. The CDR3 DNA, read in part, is TGCGCCAGCAGCTTGCTGGACAGGGTTAATGAAAAA.

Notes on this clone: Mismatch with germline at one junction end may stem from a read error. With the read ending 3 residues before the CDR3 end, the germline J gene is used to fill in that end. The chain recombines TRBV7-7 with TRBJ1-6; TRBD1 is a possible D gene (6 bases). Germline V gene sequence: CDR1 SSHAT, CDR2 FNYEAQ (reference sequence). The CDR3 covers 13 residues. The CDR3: CASSSTGNSPLHF. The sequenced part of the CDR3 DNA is TGTGCTAGCAGCTCTACAGGGAATTCACCC.

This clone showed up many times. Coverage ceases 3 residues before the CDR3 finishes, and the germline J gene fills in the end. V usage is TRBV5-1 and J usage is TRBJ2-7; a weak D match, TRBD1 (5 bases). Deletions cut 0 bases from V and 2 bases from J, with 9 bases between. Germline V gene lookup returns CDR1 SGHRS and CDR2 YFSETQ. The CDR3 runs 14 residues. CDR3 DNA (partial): TGCGCCAGCAGCTTGGACAGGCTTACCTACGAG. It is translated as CASSLDRLTYE. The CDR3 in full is CASSLDRLTYEQYF.

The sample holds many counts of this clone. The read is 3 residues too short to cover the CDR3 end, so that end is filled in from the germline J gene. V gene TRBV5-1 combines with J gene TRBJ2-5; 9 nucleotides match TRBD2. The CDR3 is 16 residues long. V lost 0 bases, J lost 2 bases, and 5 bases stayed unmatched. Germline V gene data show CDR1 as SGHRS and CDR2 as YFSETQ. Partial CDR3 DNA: TGCGCCAGCAGCTTGGTACAAGCGGGGGGACAAGAGACC. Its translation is CASSLVQAGGQET. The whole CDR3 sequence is CASSLVQAGGQETQYF.

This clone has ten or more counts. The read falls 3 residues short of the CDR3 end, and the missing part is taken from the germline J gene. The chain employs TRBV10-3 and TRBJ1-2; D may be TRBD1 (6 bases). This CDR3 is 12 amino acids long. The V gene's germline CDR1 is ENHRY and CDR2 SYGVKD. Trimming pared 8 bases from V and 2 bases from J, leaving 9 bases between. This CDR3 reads CAIPGGNYGYTF. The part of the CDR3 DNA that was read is TGTGCCATCCCGGGGGGCAACTATGGC.

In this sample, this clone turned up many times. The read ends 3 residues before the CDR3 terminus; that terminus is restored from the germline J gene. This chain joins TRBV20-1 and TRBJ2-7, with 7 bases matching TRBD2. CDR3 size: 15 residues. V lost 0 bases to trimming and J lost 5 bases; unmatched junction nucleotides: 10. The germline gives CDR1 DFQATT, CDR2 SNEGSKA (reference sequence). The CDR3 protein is CSARDEVIAGNEQYF. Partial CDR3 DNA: TGCAGTGCTAGAGATGAGGTGATAGCGGGCAACGAG.